The 19 T cell receptor beta chains below all came from one sample that was sequenced in a study of CD8 T cells in ankylosing spondylitis. Their target antigens are unknown. TCRdb called the 5' RACE reads again in MiXCR, with one record for every CDR3 protein. The sample has approximately 500,000 distinct CDR3 sequences; roughly 13% are singletons. Study results and caveats: Seemingly distinctive of ankylosing spondylitis blood was a TCR beta motif formed by eight highly homologous variants.

The source material was blood, either unsorted or a sorted T cell fraction (not recorded which). The receptors stem from a male donor with ankylosing spondylitis.

Note on this clonotype: The junction departs from the called germline gene at one end, perhaps through a read error. This chain connects TRBV11-3 to TRBJ2-1; D call uncertain. CDR1 SGHNT and CDR2 YENEEA come from the germline V gene. The CDR3 runs 12 residues. CDR3 residues: CASSLDSARPIF. CDR3 in DNA: TGTGCCAGCAGCTTAGATTCGGCTAGACCAATCTTC. Full variable domain (outside the CDR3, taken from reference TRBV11-3 and TRBJ2-1): EAGVVQSPRYKIIEKKQPVAFWCNPISGHNTLYWYLQNLGQGPELLIRYENEEAVDDSQLPKDRFSAERLKGVDSTLKIQPAELGDSAVYLCASSLDSARPIFGPGTRLTVL.

This clonotype was seen many times. This rearrangement joins TRBV10-3 to TRBJ2-1; maybe TRBD1 (5 bases). CDR3 size: 14 residues. CDR1 and CDR2 from the germline V gene are ENHRY and SYGVKD. V gave up 4 bases and J gave up 6 bases, with 13 bases separating them. This chain's CDR3 is CAISVEQGGNEQFF. CDR3 in DNA: TGTGCCATCAGTGTAGAGCAGGGTGGCAATGAGCAGTTCTTC.

The chain carries TRBV5-1 and TRBJ1-3; no clear D. The CDR3 consists of 16 residues. Trimming took off 2 bases at V and 0 bases at J, with 12 bases between the two ends. Germline V gene data show CDR1 as SGHRS and CDR2 as YFSETQ. DNA of the CDR3: TGCGCCAGCAGCTTCTCCGGGATCCACTCTGGAAACACCATATATTTT. It codes for CASSFSGIHSGNTIYF. Full variable domain (remainder filled in from reference TRBV5-1 and TRBJ1-3): KAGVTQTPRYLIKTRGQQVTLSCSPISGHRSVSWYQQTPGQGLQFLFEYFSETQRNKGNFPGRFSGRQFSNSRSEMNVSTLELGDSALYLCASSFSGIHSGNTIYFGEGSWLTVV.

This clonotype was seen a handful of times. The V and J genes are TRBV5-1 and TRBJ2-5; D gene ambiguous. CDR3 length: 16 residues. From germline, CDR1 is SGHRS and CDR2 YFSETQ. Trimming took off 4 bases at V and 0 bases at J, with 16 bases between the two ends. The CDR3 DNA follows: TGCGCCAGCAGCCAGGTTGGGCCGGGCTACCAAGAGACCCAGTACTTC. It specifies CASSQVGPGYQETQYF. The entire variable domain, with the rest obtained from reference TRBV5-1 and TRBJ2-5, is as follows: KAGVTQTPRYLIKTRGQQVTLSCSPISGHRSVSWYQQTPGQGLQFLFEYFSETQRNKGNFPGRFSGRQFSNSRSEMNVSTLELGDSALYLCASSQVGPGYQETQYFGPGTRLLVL.

The table lists this clonotype with many counts. This chain connects TRBV20-1 to TRBJ2-7; perhaps TRBD2 as D (5 bases). Trimming took off 0 bases at V and 6 bases at J, with 12 bases between the two ends. The germline V gene encodes CDR1 DFQATT and CDR2 SNEGSKA (reference sequence). CDR3 size: 13 residues. CDR3 DNA: TGCAGTGCTAGAGATCTGGGGAGCAGCGAGCAGTACGTC. Amino acid sequence: CSARDLGSSEQYV.

This clonotype was counted many times. CDR3 in amino acids: CASSQDGAVYNEQFF. DNA for the CDR3: TGTGCCAGCAGCCAAGATGGGGCAGTATACAATGAGCAGTTCTTC. J is TRBJ2-1 and V is TRBV4-2, with D possibly TRBD1 on 5 matching bases. The CDR3 is made up of 15 amino acids. Trimming took 0 bases from V and 4 from J, leaving 10 bases between them. Germline V gene data show CDR1 as LGHNA and CDR2 as YNFKEQ.

A remark on this clonotype: Being one base from a much bigger clone, this may be a read error. The V and J genes are TRBV12-3 or TRBV12-4 and TRBJ2-2; 7 bases fit TRBD1. This CDR3 contains 15 residues. The CDR3 DNA reads TGTGCCAGCAGTTTACAGGGGGTTGGTGCCGGGGAGCTGTATTTT. Its translation: CASSLQGVGAGELYF.

V and J are TRBV5-1 and TRBJ2-5; D ambiguous. The germline V gene encodes CDR1 SGHRS and CDR2 YFSETQ. Between the trimmed V and J ends, which lost 4 bases and 5 bases, there was a span of 15 bases. This CDR3 contains 14 residues. The CDR3 DNA is TGCGCCAGCAGCCCCCGTTCGAGTGCGGAGACCCAGTACTTC. Its translation: CASSPRSSAETQYF.

The rearrangement links TRBV20-1 to TRBJ2-7; D might be TRBD1 or TRBD2, each matching 7 bases. The CDR3 sequence is 17 residues long. Deletions cut 0 bases from V and 3 bases from J, with 21 bases between. CDR1 and CDR2 from the germline V gene are DFQATT and SNEGSKA (reference sequence). This CDR3 reads CSAREYPIDRDYYEQYF. CDR3 DNA: TGCAGTGCTAGAGAATACCCCATCGACAGGGACTACTACGAGCAGTACTTC.

This clonotype has a count of ten or more. The rearrangement joins TRBV5-1 to TRBJ2-7; 9 bases agree with TRBD1. CDR1 and CDR2 from the germline V gene are SGHRS and YFSETQ. The CDR3 consists of 13 residues. V trimming: 6 bases; J trimming: 4 bases; junction bases outside the gene matches: 5. CDR3 DNA sequence: TGCGCCAGCAAACAGGGGGCTGGATACGAGCAGTACTTC. This encodes CASKQGAGYEQYF. Full variable domain (outside the CDR3, taken from reference TRBV5-1 and TRBJ2-7): KAGVTQTPRYLIKTRGQQVTLSCSPISGHRSVSWYQQTPGQGLQFLFEYFSETQRNKGNFPGRFSGRQFSNSRSEMNVSTLELGDSALYLCASKQGAGYEQYFGPGTRLTVT.

This clonotype was seen a handful of times. For the CDR3, the DNA is TGTGCCAGCAGTTTAGATGAGGGGAACACTGAAGCTTTCTTT. Its translation: CASSLDEGNTEAFF. The rearrangement uses TRBV12-3 or TRBV12-4 and TRBJ1-1; the D is unclear. CDR3 length: 14 residues. V gave up 1 base and J gave up 1 base, with 7 bases separating them.

This clonotype was recorded a few times. The gene calls are TRBV15 and TRBJ2-3; TRBD2 aligns across 7 bases. This CDR3 spans 17 amino acids. Germline V gene sequence: CDR1 LNHNV, CDR2 YYDKDF (reference sequence). V lost 0 bases to trimming and J lost 5 bases; unmatched junction nucleotides: 11. CDR3 coding DNA: TGTGCCACCAGCAGAGATTCGGGGGGTTCTACGGGAGATACGCAGTATTTT. This encodes CATSRDSGGSTGDTQYF.

This clonotype has only a few counts. The rearrangement joins TRBV6-2 or TRBV6-3 to TRBJ2-1; possible D gene TRBD1, 6 bases. Germline V gene lookup returns CDR1 MNHEY and CDR2 SVGEGT. The CDR3 contains 14 residues. Trimming took off 5 bases at V and 1 base at J, with 9 bases between the two ends. In nucleotides, the CDR3 is TGTGCCAGCAGTGCACAGGGTTCCTACAATGAGCAGTTCTTC. Translation gives CASSAQGSYNEQFF.

This clonotype appeared a few times. DNA of the CDR3: TGTGCCAGCAGTTTAATCGGGGTCTCCTACAATGAGCAGTTCTTC. This sequence encodes CASSLIGVSYNEQFF. The chain recombines TRBV12-3 or TRBV12-4 with TRBJ2-1; tentatively, D is TRBD2 (5 bases). This CDR3 is built from 15 residues. Trimming cost V 2 bases and J 0 bases, with 8 bases left between them.

This clonotype has ten or more counts. This chain uses TRBV15 with TRBJ2-1; perhaps D is TRBD1 or TRBD2 (6 bases each). CDR3 length equals 16 residues. Germline V gene data show CDR1 as LNHNV and CDR2 as YYDKDF (reference sequence). Deletions cut 1 base from V and 7 bases from J, with 17 bases between. The CDR3 DNA reads TGTGCCACCAGCAGAGGTACGGGCCAGGGGAGGAATGAGCAGTTCTTC. This gives the protein CATSRGTGQGRNEQFF.

This rearrangement joins TRBV11-2 to TRBJ2-5, with TRBD2 matching 11 bases. Germline CDR1 and CDR2: SGHAT and FQNNGV. Trimming at V came to 1 base and at J to 4 bases, leaving 11 bases not matched to a gene. CDR3 length: 18 amino acids. The CDR3 region is CASSLVGTSGVRPETQYF. The CDR3 region has the DNA TGTGCCAGCAGCTTAGTTGGGACTAGCGGAGTTCGGCCAGAGACCCAGTACTTC.

This clonotype appeared a few times. This sequence joins TRBV7-8 and TRBJ2-1, with 8 bases aligning to TRBD2. CDR1 is SGHVS, CDR2 FQNEAQ, per germline. There are 15 residues in the CDR3. The V gene end was trimmed by 4 bases and the J gene end by 4 bases; junction bases not matched to a gene: 6. Here the CDR3 reads CASSYSGRPYNEQFF. The CDR3 nucleotides read TGTGCCAGCAGCTACAGCGGGAGACCTTACAATGAGCAGTTCTTC.

This clonotype occurred a few times. This rearrangement joins TRBV12-3 or TRBV12-4 to TRBJ1-1; 7 bases align to TRBD1. After removal of 6 bases from V and 4 bases from J, the junction contained 8 bases not matched to a gene. The CDR3 has 14 residues. The DNA of the CDR3 is TGTGCCAGCAGCGGGACAGAAAGGGCCACTGAAGCTTTCTTT. Its translation is CASSGTERATEAFF.

This rearrangement joins TRBV24-1 to TRBJ1-1, with D tentatively TRBD1 (5 bases). The length of the CDR3 is 14 residues. V was trimmed by 3 bases and J by 1 base, leaving 8 bases between them. Germline lookup yields CDR1 KGHDR and CDR2 SFDVKD. CDR3 coding DNA: TGTGCCACCAGTGATAACGACAGGAACACTGAAGCTTTCTTT. Protein product: CATSDNDRNTEAFF.